These 15 T cell receptor beta chains share one sample of origin, sequenced in a study of blood T cell repertoires in COVID-19 (TCRdb year 2020). The library was built by means of the immunoSEQ multiplex PCR assay. This immuneACCESS table, as held by TCRdb, lists in-frame sequences with V and J called but not all clones. Of the missing ones, under half trace to an unresolved V gene in checked studies; the others have no known cause. The sample includes about 75,000 clones, with 90% observed a single time. Of the sample, about 2.4% falls within the top ten clones. The sample consisted of peripheral blood. Receptors were obtained from a human donor in a cohort sampled during active COVID-19.

The chain employs TRBV9 and TRBJ2-1; 7 positions agree with TRBD2. Germline trimming cut 6 bases from V and 5 bases from J; bases unmatched to any gene: 11. CDR3 length: 15 amino acids. In germline, CDR1 is SGDLS, CDR2 YYNGEE. The CDR3 spells CASTNPLAENNEQFF. CDR3 coding DNA: TGTGCCAGCACCAATCCCCTAGCGGAAAACAATGAGCAGTTCTTC. The whole variable domain, filled in from reference TRBV9 and TRBJ2-1, reads DSGVTQTPKHLITATGQRVTLRCSPRSGDLSVYWYQQSLDQGLQFLIQYYNGEERAKGNILERFSAQQFPDLHSELNLSSLELGDSALYFCASTNPLAENNEQFFGPGTRLTVL.

The chain combines TRBV27 with TRBJ2-3; no firm D call. The CDR3 is 14 residues long. V dropped 4 bases and J dropped 0 bases, with 8 bases sitting between them. The germline V gene has CDR1 MNHEY and CDR2 SMNVEV (reference sequence). CDR3 in amino acids: CASSWASSTDTQYF. For the CDR3, the DNA is TGTGCCAGCAGTTGGGCCTCTAGCACAGATACGCAGTATTTT.

A word on this clone: The junction does not match germline at one end; this may be a read error. The V call is TRBV28, the J call TRBJ2-7, with 12 bases identical to TRBD2. This CDR3 has 14 residues. CDR1 and CDR2 (germline): MDHEN, SYDVKM. The DNA for the CDR3 is TGTGCCAGCAGTTTCTCCCCACTAGCGGGAGGCCCCCACTTC. This translates into CASSFSPLAGGPHF.

The J gene is TRBJ1-1, the V gene TRBV12-3 or TRBV12-4; the D is unclear. CDR3 length equals 12 residues. Trimming left V 5 bases short and J 1 base short, with 5 bases between. Here the CDR3 DNA reads TGTGCCAGCAGTCGCGGGAACACTGAAGCTTTCTTT. Protein: CASSRGNTEAFF.

The gene calls are TRBV10-3 and TRBJ2-1, with 11 bases fitting TRBD1. The CDR3 has 14 residues. Trimming cost V 6 bases and J 6 bases; bases outside gene matches: 4. The germline V gene encodes CDR1 ENHRY and CDR2 SYGVKD. The CDR3 DNA sequence: TGTGCCATCAGCGCCGGGACAGGGGGCAATGAGCAGTTCTTC. As protein: CAISAGTGGNEQFF.

J is TRBJ2-7 and V is TRBV7-2; TRBD2 agrees at 12 bases. V lost 1 base and J lost 4; bases outside the gene matches: 11. This CDR3 has 18 residues. CDR1 SGHTA and CDR2 FQGNSA come from the germline V gene. CDR3 amino acids: CASSLVSGASGRAYEQYF. Written as DNA, the CDR3 is TGTGCCAGCAGCTTAGTTTCCGGGGCTAGCGGGAGGGCGTACGAGCAGTACTTC.

The V and J genes are TRBV10-3 and TRBJ2-1; D not certain. The CDR3 spans 13 residues. Germline V gene lookup returns CDR1 ENHRY and CDR2 SYGVKD. V was clipped by 9 bases and J by 4 bases, with 13 bases between them. This CDR3 reads CAIGDPSYNEQFF. The CDR3 DNA reads TGTGCCATTGGAGATCCCAGTTACAATGAGCAGTTCTTC.

The rearrangement links TRBV25-1 to TRBJ2-1, with 7 positions matching TRBD2. The CDR3 spans 15 residues. V gave up 1 base and J gave up 1 base; unmatched junction bases: 1. Germline CDR1 reads MGHDK; CDR2 reads SYGVNS. The chain's CDR3 is CASSELRESYNEQFF. The CDR3 bases are TGTGCCAGCAGTGAATTGCGGGAGTCCTACAATGAGCAGTTCTTC.

The rearrangement uses TRBV18 and TRBJ1-1; a weak D match, TRBD1 (5 bases). With 6 bases removed from V and 1 base from J, the gap between germline ends came to 9 bases. The CDR3 length is 13 residues. CDR1 KGHSH and CDR2 LQKENI come from the germline V gene. The CDR3 region is CASSPQGNTEAFF. CDR3 DNA sequence: TGTGCCAGCTCCCCCCAGGGGAACACTGAAGCTTTCTTT.

The rearrangement uses TRBV2 and TRBJ2-5; 10 bases agree with TRBD1. J lost 5 bases, V lost 3 bases, and 6 bases had no gene match. Germline CDR1 SNHLY, CDR2 FYNNEI. The CDR3 runs to 15 residues. CDR3 nucleotides: TGTGCCAGCAGTGAGCCTGACAGGGGGCACGAGACCCAGTACTTC. This translates into CASSEPDRGHETQYF. The full variable domain, rest sourced from reference TRBV2 and TRBJ2-5, is EPEVTQTPSHQVTQMGQEVILRCVPISNHLYFYWYRQILGQKVEFLVSFYNNEISEKSEIFDDQFSVERPDGSNFTLKIRSTKLEDSAMYFCASSEPDRGHETQYFGPGTRLLVL.

The chain joins TRBV9 to TRBJ2-7; the match to TRBD1 covers 7 bases. CDR1 SGDLS and CDR2 YYNGEE come from the germline V gene. The length of the CDR3 is 15 residues. After removal of 0 bases from V and 5 bases from J, the junction contained 8 bases not matched to a gene. DNA for the CDR3: TGTGCCAGCAGCGTAGTAGGGGCCCAGGGGGACGAGCAGTACTTC. Translated: CASSVVGAQGDEQYF.

The V and J genes are TRBV5-4 and TRBJ2-2, with 11 positions matching TRBD2. Trimming took 4 bases from V and 5 from J; bases not matched to a gene: 7. CDR3 size: 16 residues. Germline values: CDR1 SGHNT, CDR2 YYREEE (reference sequence). The DNA of the CDR3 is TGTGCCAGCAGCGAAGAACTAGCGGGGGCGACCGGGGAGCTGTTTTTT. Protein sequence: CASSEELAGATGELFF.

This rearrangement joins TRBV23-1 to TRBJ1-1; no clear D gene. Being an ORF, TRBV23-1 has a function that is uncertain. The CDR3 runs 14 residues. Trimming cost V 2 bases and J 0 bases, with 7 bases left between them. CDR3 DNA sequence: TGCGCCAGCAGTCAAGGCAGATTGAACACTGAAGCTTTCTTT. It specifies CASSQGRLNTEAFF.

This chain uses TRBV5-5 with TRBJ2-3; 13 bases agree with TRBD2. The germline V gene encodes CDR1 SGHKS and CDR2 YYEKEE (reference sequence). Germline trimming cut 1 base from V and 1 base from J; bases unmatched to any gene: 0. This CDR3 spans 16 amino acids. DNA for the CDR3: TGTGCCAGCAGCTTGACTAGCGGGAGGGGCACAGATACGCAGTATTTT. Protein: CASSLTSGRGTDTQYF.

The genes are TRBV4-1 and TRBJ2-6; 7 bases are a match to TRBD1. V was clipped by 4 bases and J by 0 bases; unmatched bases: 21. The CDR3 runs to 22 residues. The germline gives CDR1 MGHRA, CDR2 YSYEKL. The CDR3 loop is CASSRRDVRDSKVRSGANVLTF. CDR3 DNA: TGCGCCAGCAGCCGAAGGGACGTCCGGGACAGCAAGGTTCGCTCTGGGGCCAACGTCCTGACTTTC.